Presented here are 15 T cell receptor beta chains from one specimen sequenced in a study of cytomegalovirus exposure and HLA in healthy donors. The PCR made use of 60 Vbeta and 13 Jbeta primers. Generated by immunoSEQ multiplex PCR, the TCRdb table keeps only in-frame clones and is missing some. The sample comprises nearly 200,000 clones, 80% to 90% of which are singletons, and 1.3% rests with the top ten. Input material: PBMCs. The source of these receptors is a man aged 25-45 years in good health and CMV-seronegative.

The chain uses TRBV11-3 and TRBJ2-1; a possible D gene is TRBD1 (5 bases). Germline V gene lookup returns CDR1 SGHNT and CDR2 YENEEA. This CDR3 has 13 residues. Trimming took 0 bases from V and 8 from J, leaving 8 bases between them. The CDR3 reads CASSLDRRDEQFF. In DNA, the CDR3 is TGTGCCAGCAGCTTAGATCGCAGGGATGAGCAGTTCTTC. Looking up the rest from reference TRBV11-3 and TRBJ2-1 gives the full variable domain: EAGVVQSPRYKIIEKKQPVAFWCNPISGHNTLYWYLQNLGQGPELLIRYENEEAVDDSQLPKDRFSAERLKGVDSTLKIQPAELGDSAVYLCASSLDRRDEQFFGPGTRLTVL.

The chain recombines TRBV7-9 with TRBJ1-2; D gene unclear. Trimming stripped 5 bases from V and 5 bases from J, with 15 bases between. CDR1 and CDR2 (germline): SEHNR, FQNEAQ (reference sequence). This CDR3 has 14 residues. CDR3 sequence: CASSALGGMYGYTF. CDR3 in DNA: TGTGCCAGCAGCGCCCTAGGCGGGATGTATGGCTACACCTTC.

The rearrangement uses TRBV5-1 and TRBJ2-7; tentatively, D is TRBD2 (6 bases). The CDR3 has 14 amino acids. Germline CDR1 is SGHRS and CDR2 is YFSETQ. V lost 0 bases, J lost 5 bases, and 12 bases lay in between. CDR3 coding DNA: TGCGCCAGCAGCTTGGTGGACGGGGGACACGAGCAGTACTTC. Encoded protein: CASSLVDGGHEQYF.

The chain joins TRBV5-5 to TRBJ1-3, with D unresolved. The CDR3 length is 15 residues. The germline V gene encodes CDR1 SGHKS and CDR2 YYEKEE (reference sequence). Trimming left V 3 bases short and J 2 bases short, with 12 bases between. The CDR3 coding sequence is TGTGCCAGCAGCTCCCAAGGTCTAGCTGGAAACACCATATATTTT. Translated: CASSSQGLAGNTIYF.

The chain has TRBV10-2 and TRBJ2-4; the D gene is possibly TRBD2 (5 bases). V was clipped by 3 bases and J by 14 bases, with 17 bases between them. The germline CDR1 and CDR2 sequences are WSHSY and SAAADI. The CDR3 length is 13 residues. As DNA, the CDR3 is TGCGCCAGCAGTGAAGGGAGTATCGCTTCGAAGTACTTC. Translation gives CASSEGSIASKYF.

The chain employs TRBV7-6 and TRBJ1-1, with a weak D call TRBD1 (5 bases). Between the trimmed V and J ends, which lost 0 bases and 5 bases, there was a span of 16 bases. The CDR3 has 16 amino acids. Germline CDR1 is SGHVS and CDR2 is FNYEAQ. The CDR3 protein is CASSLAHAKGYTEAFF. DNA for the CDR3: TGTGCCAGCAGCTTAGCCCACGCCAAGGGGTATACTGAAGCTTTCTTT.

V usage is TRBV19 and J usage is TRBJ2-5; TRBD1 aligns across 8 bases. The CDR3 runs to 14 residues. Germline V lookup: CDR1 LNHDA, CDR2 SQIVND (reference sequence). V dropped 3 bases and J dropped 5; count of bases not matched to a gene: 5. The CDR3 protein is CASSMTGVGETQYF. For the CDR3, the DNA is TGTGCCAGTAGTATGACAGGGGTAGGGGAGACCCAGTACTTC.

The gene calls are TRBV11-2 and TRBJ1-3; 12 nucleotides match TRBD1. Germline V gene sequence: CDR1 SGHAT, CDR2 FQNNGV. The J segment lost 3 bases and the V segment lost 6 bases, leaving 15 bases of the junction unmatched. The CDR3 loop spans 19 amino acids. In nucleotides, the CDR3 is TGTGCCAGCAGAAAGCCCGGGACAGGGGGCTCTTTCGGTGGAAACACCATATATTTT. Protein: CASRKPGTGGSFGGNTIYF.

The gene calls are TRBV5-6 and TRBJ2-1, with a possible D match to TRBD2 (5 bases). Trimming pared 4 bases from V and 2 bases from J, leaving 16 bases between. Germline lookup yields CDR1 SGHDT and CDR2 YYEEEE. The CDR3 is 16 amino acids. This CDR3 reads CASSPRIGRTYNEQFF. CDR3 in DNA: TGTGCCAGCAGCCCACGAATAGGGAGAACCTACAATGAGCAGTTCTTC.

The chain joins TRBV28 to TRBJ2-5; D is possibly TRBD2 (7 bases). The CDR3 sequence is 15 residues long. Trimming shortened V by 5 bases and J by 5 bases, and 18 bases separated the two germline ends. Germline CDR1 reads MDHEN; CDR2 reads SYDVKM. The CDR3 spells CASSHRTGGGETQYF. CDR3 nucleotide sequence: TGTGCCAGCAGTCACCGGACTGGCGGGGGCGAGACCCAGTACTTC.

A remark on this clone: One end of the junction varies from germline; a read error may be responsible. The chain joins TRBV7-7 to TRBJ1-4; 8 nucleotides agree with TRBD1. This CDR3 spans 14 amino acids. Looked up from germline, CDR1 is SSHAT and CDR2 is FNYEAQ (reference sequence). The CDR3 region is CASSGDRRPEKLFF. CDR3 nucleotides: TGTGCTAGCAGCGGGGACAGGCGCCCCGAAAAACTGTTTTTT.

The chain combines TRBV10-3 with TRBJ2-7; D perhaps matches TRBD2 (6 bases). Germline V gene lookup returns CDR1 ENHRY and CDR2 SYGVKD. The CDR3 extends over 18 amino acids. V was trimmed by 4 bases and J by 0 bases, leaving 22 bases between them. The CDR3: CAISGLGPGLRLSYEQYF. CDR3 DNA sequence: TGTGCCATCAGTGGCCTTGGGCCGGGACTTCGCCTCTCCTACGAGCAGTACTTC.

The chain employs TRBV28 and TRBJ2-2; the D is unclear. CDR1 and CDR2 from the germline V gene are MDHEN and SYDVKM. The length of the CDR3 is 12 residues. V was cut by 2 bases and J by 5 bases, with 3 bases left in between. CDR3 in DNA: TGTGCCAGCAGTTTACGGACCGGGGAGCTGTTTTTT. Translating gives CASSLRTGELFF.

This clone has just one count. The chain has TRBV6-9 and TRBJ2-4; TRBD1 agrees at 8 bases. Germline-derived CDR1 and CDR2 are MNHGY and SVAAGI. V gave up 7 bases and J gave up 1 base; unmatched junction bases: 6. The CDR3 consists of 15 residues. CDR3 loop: CASTKRQGAKNIQYF. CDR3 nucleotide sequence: TGTGCCAGCACGAAACGACAGGGGGCCAAAAACATTCAGTACTTC.

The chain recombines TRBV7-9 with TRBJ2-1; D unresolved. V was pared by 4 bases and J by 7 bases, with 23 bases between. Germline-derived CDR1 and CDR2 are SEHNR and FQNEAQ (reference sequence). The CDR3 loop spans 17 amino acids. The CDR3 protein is CASSSPRSASLRNEQFF. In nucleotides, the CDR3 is TGTGCCAGCAGCTCCCCTAGAAGCGCGTCTTTGCGTAATGAGCAGTTCTTC.